This T cell receptor (beta chain) was observed in a study of cytomegalovirus exposure and HLA in healthy donors. As concerns this clone: The antigen remains unidentified.

The PCR ran on 60 Vbeta and 13 Jbeta primers. Authors' methods: In a later analysis, the count reached 76 million or so unique TCR beta chains, with 10 million to 14 million shared. Some clones are missing from TCRdb's copy, which holds only in-frame ones; the method was immunoSEQ multiplex PCR. From that table come the V and J calls and clone size; the DNA was used to work out D and trimming. The sample lists about 120,000 clones; roughly 63% were seen once. Study results and limitations: HLA allele associations emerged for under 20,000 TCR beta sequences in a later analysis, at 0.05 false discovery rate. Most TCRs appeared rarely, but some public TCRs recurred in many donors.

With 5 bases clipped from V and 3 bases from J, the junction kept 5 bases outside the gene matches. Germline assignment: CDR1 MNHEY and CDR2 SMNVEV (reference sequence). The CDR3 is made up of 16 amino acids. The chain combines TRBV27 with TRBJ1-4; 11 bases match TRBD1. This sequence was found in a man between 40 and 49 years old in good health and CMV-seropositive. Sequenced material: PBMCs. The CDR3 bases are TGTGCCAGCAGTCCGGGGACAGGGGGGGCTAATGAAAAACTGTTTTTT. It specifies CASSPGTGGANEKLFF.